The rows below give T cell receptor beta chains drawn from one sample of a study of long-term antiretroviral therapy in people with HIV. Clones were sequenced by immunoSEQ multiplex PCR, and TCRdb holds only the in-frame ones, with some missing. The data show some 31,000 clones, around 93% seen once. Sequenced material: unsorted PBMCs, taken around 7.4 years after starting antiretroviral therapy. These receptors were obtained from a man aged 45-60 years with HIV. The CDR3 runs from the conserved cysteine through the conserved F or W. The D gene is left open where the match is weak. Clone size appears in some rows only: once, few, many, or a class for an expanded clone.

d_call | j_call | v_call | clone_size | cdr3_nt | cdr3_aa
- | TRBJ1-2 | TRBV19 | - | TGTGCCAGTAGTATACTAAGTACAGGAGCAAACTATGGCTACACCTTC | CASSILSTGANYGYTF
TRBD2 | TRBJ2-7 | TRBV19 | - | TGTGCCAGTAGCCTACTAGCGGGGGGGCTCTACGAGCAGTACTTC | CASSLLAGGLYEQYF
- | TRBJ2-5 | TRBV5-6 | - | TGTGCCAGCAGCTTGGGGCCAGCCGACGCCGGAGAGCAGTACTTC | CASSLGPADAGEQYF
- | TRBJ2-7 | TRBV10-3 | - | TGTGCCATCAGTGAGGTTACTGGTTCCTACGAGCAGTACTTC | CAISEVTGSYEQYF
- | TRBJ2-5 | TRBV9 | - | TGTGCCAGCAGCGTAGGAGGACAGCGACAAGAGACCCAGTACTTC | CASSVGGQRQETQYF
- | TRBJ1-2 | TRBV6-1 | - | TGTGCCAGCAGTGAAGACCACAGGGACTACTATGGCTACACCTTC | CASSEDHRDYYGYTF
- | TRBJ2-3 | TRBV28 | - | TGTGCCAGCAGTTTATTTTGGGGGGCCTCATATCCGGACACAGATACGCAGTATTTT | CASSLFWGASYPDTDTQYF
TRBD1 | TRBJ1-5 | TRBV10-3 | - | TGTGCCATCAGTGAGCTTGGGACAGGATTCAATCAGCCCCAGCATTTT | CAISELGTGFNQPQHF
- | TRBJ2-7 | TRBV4-3 | once | TGCGCCAGCAGCCAAGGCCAGGCTTCCTACGAGCAGTACTTC | CASSQGQASYEQYF
- | TRBJ2-7 | TRBV29-1 | - | TGCAGCGTTGAAGATAGACAACTGTCCTACGAGCAGTACTTC | CSVEDRQLSYEQYF
TRBD2 | TRBJ2-3 | TRBV6-6 | - | TGTGCCAGCAGCCCGACTAGCGGGGGGGGCACAGATACGCAGTATTTT | CASSPTSGGGTDTQYF
- | TRBJ2-2 | TRBV5-6 | - | TGTGCCAGCAGCTTCGGAAACACCGGGGAGCTGTTTTTT | CASSFGNTGELFF
TRBD1 | TRBJ2-2 | TRBV29-1 | - | TGCAGCGTGACTCCGGGACAGGAGAACACCGGGGAGCTGTTTTTT | CSVTPGQENTGELFF
- | TRBJ2-1 | TRBV19 | few | TGTGCCAGTAGTATAGCTAGTTACAATGAGCAGTTCTTC | CASSIASYNEQFF